These T cell receptor beta chains were read from a single sample in a study of cytomegalovirus exposure and HLA in healthy donors. This table comes from immunoSEQ multiplex PCR, and its TCRdb copy is limited to in-frame clones, with some not included. The sample lists 84,000 or so clones; 75% to 80% were seen once. Sequencing input: PBMCs. The source is a man aged 25 to 40 in good health and CMV-seronegative. Each CDR3 is given with its conserved first and last residue. Each record gives: J gene, D gene, clone size, V gene, CDR3 DNA, CDR3 protein. D genes are given only for firm matches. Not all rows give a size; the values are once, few, many and, for expanded clones, a class.

>TRBJ1-1|-|-|TRBV10-2
TGCGCCAGCAAAGGGGGACGGAGTCGCTACACTGAAGCTTTCTTT
CASKGGRSRYTEAFF
>TRBJ2-7|-|-|TRBV2
TGTGCCAGCGGTGAAAAAACAGGGACCTACGAGCAGTACTTC
CASGEKTGTYEQYF
>TRBJ1-6|-|-|TRBV5-6
TGTGCCAGCAGCTTCACGGATAATTCACCCCTCCACTTT
CASSFTDNSPLHF
>TRBJ1-1|-|-|TRBV18
TGTGCCAGCTCACCACCGTCGAGTGTTGAAGCTTTCTTT
CASSPPSSVEAFF
>TRBJ2-3|-|-|TRBV9
TGTGCCAGCAGCCCGAGAGGCGACCTCACGGCGGATACGCAGTATTTT
CASSPRGDLTADTQYF
>TRBJ1-2|-|-|TRBV4-3
TGCGCCAGCAGCCCCTACTCAGGGTCTGGAAGCTATGGCTACACCTTC
CASSPYSGSGSYGYTF
>TRBJ2-7|-|-|TRBV10-3
TGTGCCATCAGTGATATTCGGGACGAGCAGTACTTC
CAISDIRDEQYF
>TRBJ1-2|-|-|TRBV28
TGTGCCAGCAGTACACCCACAGGGAAGTACACCTTC
CASSTPTGKYTF
>TRBJ2-7|-|-|TRBV19
TGTGCCAGTAGTACAACCAGGGACTCCTACGAGCAGTACTTC
CASSTTRDSYEQYF
>TRBJ1-4|-|-|TRBV19
TGTGCCAGTAGTATTTCTGGAGCTGGGACTAATGAAAAACTGTTTTTT
CASSISGAGTNEKLFF
>TRBJ2-7|TRBD1|-|TRBV5-5
TGTGCCAGCACCCTTTCCGGGACAGGGGGCCGGGAGCAGTACTTC
CASTLSGTGGREQYF
>TRBJ1-2|-|-|TRBV23-1
TGCGCCAGCAGCCCCACTACCAACTATGGCTACACCTTC
CASSPTTNYGYTF
>TRBJ1-3|-|-|TRBV11-2
TGTGCCAGCAGCTTGGACTATTACAGGAGCTCTGGAAACACCATATATTTT
CASSLDYYRSSGNTIYF
>TRBJ2-7|TRBD2|-|TRBV4-2
TGTGCCAGCAGCCAACAGCGGGGGGGCCTTTCGTTATCCGAGCAGTACTTC
CASSQQRGGLSLSEQYF
>TRBJ1-6|-|-|TRBV30
TGTGCCTGGAGTGTATTTCAGAATTCACCCCTCCACTTT
CAWSVFQNSPLHF
>TRBJ1-6|-|once|TRBV27
TGTGCCAGCAGGGGTGGAGGTAGCTCCTATAATTCACCCCTCCACTTT
CASRGGGSSYNSPLHF
>TRBJ1-1|TRBD1|-|TRBV5-6
TGTGCCAGCAGCTTGGGATGGACAGGGACTTTGAACACTGAAGCTTTCTTT
CASSLGWTGTLNTEAFF
>TRBJ2-6|-|-|TRBV30
TGTGCCTGGGGACACAGGAGGGCCAACGTCCTGACTTTC
CAWGHRRANVLTF
>TRBJ1-2|TRBD1|few|TRBV30
TGTGCCTGGAGTGGACAGGGCTATGGCTACACCTTC
CAWSGQGYGYTF
>TRBJ2-7|-|-|TRBV19
TGTGCCAGTAGTATAGGGACACCTTACTCCTACGAGCAGTACTTC
CASSIGTPYSYEQYF
>TRBJ2-3|TRBD1|-|TRBV5-6
TGTGCCAGCAACCCCCGACAGGGTGTGGGAGATACGCAGTATTTT
CASNPRQGVGDTQYF
>TRBJ2-6|TRBD2|once|TRBV28
TGTGCCAGCAGTCCGGGTGGACTAGCCGCTGGGGCCAACGTCCTGACTTTC
CASSPGGLAAGANVLTF
>TRBJ1-5|-|-|TRBV28
TGTGCCAGCAGTTTCGGTCAGCCCCAGCATTTT
CASSFGQPQHF
>TRBJ2-7|-|-|TRBV19
TGTGCCAGTAGTACGAAGCGGACCCCCTACGAGCAGTACTTC
CASSTKRTPYEQYF
>TRBJ2-1|-|-|TRBV5-6
TGTGCCAGCAGCCCCAACGAGTGGGAGGTCCTCGACAATGAGCAGTTCTTC
CASSPNEWEVLDNEQFF
>TRBJ2-1|-|-|TRBV19
TGTGCCAGTAGTGGATCGGACAGTGGCAACTACAATGAGCAGTTCTTC
CASSGSDSGNYNEQFF
>TRBJ2-1|-|-|TRBV7-9
TGTTCCAGCAACCCAACAGGTTTAGGCTCCTACAATGAGCAGTTCTTC
CSSNPTGLGSYNEQFF
>TRBJ1-4|-|-|TRBV21-1
TGTGCCAGCAGCAAGAGGGCTGCAACTAATGAAAAACTGTTTTTT
CASSKRAATNEKLFF
>TRBJ1-3|TRBD1|-|TRBV28
TGTGCCAGCAGTTCAACGACAGGGGGTGCTAACCCCTCTGGAAACACCATATATTTT
CASSSTTGGANPSGNTIYF
>TRBJ2-3|-|-|TRBV4-2
TGTGCCAGCAAAGAAGGACAGTTCACAGATACGCAGTATTTT
CASKEGQFTDTQYF
>TRBJ2-7|TRBD1|-|TRBV27
TGTGCCAGCAGTTTAACCGGGGACAGGGGAGCCTACGAGCAGTACTTC
CASSLTGDRGAYEQYF
>TRBJ2-2|TRBD1|few|TRBV7-6
TGTGCCAGCAGCATCGGACAGGGGGCCTACGGGGAGCTGTTTTTT
CASSIGQGAYGELFF
>TRBJ2-1|TRBD2|-|TRBV28
TGTGCCAGCAGTTTAATTATCGGGGGGAACAATGAGCAGTTCTTC
CASSLIIGGNNEQFF
>TRBJ2-1|-|-|TRBV21-1
TGTGCCAGCAGCAAAGACCACCCACAGGGATACAATGAGCAGTTCTTC
CASSKDHPQGYNEQFF
>TRBJ1-2|TRBD1|few|TRBV7-9
TGTGCCAGCAGCTCAGACGGGACAGCCTATGGCTACACCTTC
CASSSDGTAYGYTF
>TRBJ1-1|-|-|TRBV10-1
TGCGCCAGCAGTGACCCGGGAATGAACACTGAAGCTTTCTTT
CASSDPGMNTEAFF
>TRBJ2-2|TRBD2|few|TRBV5-3
TGTGCCAGAAGCTTGAAACGGGGGGGCTCAGACACCGGGGAGCTGTTTTTT
CARSLKRGGSDTGELFF
>TRBJ2-7|TRBD2|-|TRBV7-9
TGTGCCAGCAAGGGGACTAGCGGGAGTGGCGGCTACGAGCAGTACTTC
CASKGTSGSGGYEQYF
>TRBJ2-7|-|-|TRBV10-3
TGTGCCATCAGTGAGTCGGCGATGACAGGATTCGAGCAGTACTTC
CAISESAMTGFEQYF
>TRBJ2-7|-|few|TRBV11-2
TGTGCCAGCAGCCAGGGTATCCAGAGCTACGAGCAGTACTTC
CASSQGIQSYEQYF
>TRBJ1-1|-|-|TRBV4-1
TGCGCCAGCAGCCAGGGCCTTTTCGAAGCTTTCTTT
CASSQGLFEAFF
>TRBJ2-5|-|-|TRBV10-2
TGCGCCAGCACCTCAGGGGGGGAGACCCAGTACTTC
CASTSGGETQYF
>TRBJ2-7|-|-|TRBV7-9
TGTGCCAGCAGCTCTTCGGGGGAGCAGTACTTC
CASSSSGEQYF
>TRBJ1-2|TRBD1|few|TRBV11-2
TGTGCCAGCAGCTCCGACAGGGGCTGGGATGGCTACACCTTC
CASSSDRGWDGYTF
>TRBJ1-2|TRBD1|-|TRBV5-1
TGCGCCAGCAGCTTGGGACAGGGGGATGGCTACACCTTC
CASSLGQGDGYTF
>TRBJ1-6|TRBD1|-|TRBV2
TGTGCCAGCAGTGAGGCAGGGGGGTATAATTCACCCCTCCACTTT
CASSEAGGYNSPLHF
>TRBJ2-2|TRBD2|-|TRBV11-2
TGTGCCAGCAGCTTAGTGCCTAGCGGGGGGACCGGGGAGCTGTTTTTT
CASSLVPSGGTGELFF
>TRBJ1-1|-|-|TRBV6-5
TGTGCCAGCAGTGCTCACGAGGCAGCCACTGAAGCTTTCTTT
CASSAHEAATEAFF
>TRBJ2-7|-|once|TRBV2
TGTGCCAGCACCGCAGGGCAGCTGGCCTCCTCCTACGAGCAGTACTTC
CASTAGQLASSYEQYF
>TRBJ2-3|TRBD1|-|TRBV6-1
TGTGCCAGCAGTTGGGACAGATCCACAGATACGCAGTATTTT
CASSWDRSTDTQYF
>TRBJ2-7|TRBD1|-|TRBV7-9
TGTGCCAGCAGCTTCGCCCGAGACAGGGTGGGTTCCTACGAGCAGTACTTC
CASSFARDRVGSYEQYF
>TRBJ2-1|-|-|TRBV9
TGTGCCAGCAGTGGGGGGACCATCTACAATGAGCAGTTCTTC
CASSGGTIYNEQFF
>TRBJ2-1|TRBD1|-|TRBV6-4
TGTGCCAGCAGTGCCGGGACAGCCAATGAGCAGTTCTTC
CASSAGTANEQFF
>TRBJ1-5|TRBD1|-|TRBV30
TGTGCCTGGGCCTATGACAGGGATAGCAATCAGCCCCAGCATTTT
CAWAYDRDSNQPQHF
>TRBJ1-4|-|-|TRBV5-1
TGCGCCAGCAGCCCCTCGGACAGTATTAATGAAAAACTGTTTTTT
CASSPSDSINEKLFF
>TRBJ2-7|TRBD1|-|TRBV27
TGTGCCAGCAGTAAGGACAGGGGATACGAGCAGTACTTC
CASSKDRGYEQYF